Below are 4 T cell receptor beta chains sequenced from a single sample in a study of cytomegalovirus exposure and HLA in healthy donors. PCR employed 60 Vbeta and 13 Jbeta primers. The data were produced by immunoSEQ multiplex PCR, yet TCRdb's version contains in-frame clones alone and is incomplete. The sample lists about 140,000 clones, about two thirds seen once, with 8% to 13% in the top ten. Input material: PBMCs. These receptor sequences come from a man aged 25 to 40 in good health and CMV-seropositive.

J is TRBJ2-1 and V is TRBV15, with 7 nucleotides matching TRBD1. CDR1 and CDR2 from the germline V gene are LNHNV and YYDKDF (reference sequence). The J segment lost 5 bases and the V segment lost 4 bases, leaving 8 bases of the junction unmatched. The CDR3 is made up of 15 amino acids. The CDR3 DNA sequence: TGTGCCACCAGCACAAGAACAGGGGAAAACAATGAGCAGTTCTTC. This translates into CATSTRTGENNEQFF.

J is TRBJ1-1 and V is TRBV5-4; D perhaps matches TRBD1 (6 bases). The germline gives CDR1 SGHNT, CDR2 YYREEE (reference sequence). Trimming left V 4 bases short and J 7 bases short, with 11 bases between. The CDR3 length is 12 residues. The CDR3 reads CASSPGGREAFF. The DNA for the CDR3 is TGTGCCAGCAGCCCGGGGGGGCGTGAAGCTTTCTTT. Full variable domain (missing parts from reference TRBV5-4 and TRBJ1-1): ETGVTQSPTHLIKTRGQQVTLRCSSQSGHNTVSWYQQALGQGPQFIFQYYREEENGRGNFPPRFSGLQFPNYSSELNVNALELDDSALYLCASSPGGREAFFGQGTRLTVV.

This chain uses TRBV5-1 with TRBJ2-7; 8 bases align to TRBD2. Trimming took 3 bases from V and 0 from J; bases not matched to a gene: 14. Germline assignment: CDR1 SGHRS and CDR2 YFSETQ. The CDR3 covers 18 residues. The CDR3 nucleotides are TGCGCCAGCAGCTCTGATCCAGAACTAGCGGAGAGCTCCTACGAGCAGTACTTC. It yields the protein CASSSDPELAESSYEQYF.

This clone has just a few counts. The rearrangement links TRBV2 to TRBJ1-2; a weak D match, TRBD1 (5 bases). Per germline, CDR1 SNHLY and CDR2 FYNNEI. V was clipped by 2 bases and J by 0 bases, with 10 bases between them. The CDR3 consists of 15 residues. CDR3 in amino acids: CASSESDSPNYGYTF. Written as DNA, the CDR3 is TGTGCCAGCAGTGAATCCGACAGCCCTAACTATGGCTACACCTTC.